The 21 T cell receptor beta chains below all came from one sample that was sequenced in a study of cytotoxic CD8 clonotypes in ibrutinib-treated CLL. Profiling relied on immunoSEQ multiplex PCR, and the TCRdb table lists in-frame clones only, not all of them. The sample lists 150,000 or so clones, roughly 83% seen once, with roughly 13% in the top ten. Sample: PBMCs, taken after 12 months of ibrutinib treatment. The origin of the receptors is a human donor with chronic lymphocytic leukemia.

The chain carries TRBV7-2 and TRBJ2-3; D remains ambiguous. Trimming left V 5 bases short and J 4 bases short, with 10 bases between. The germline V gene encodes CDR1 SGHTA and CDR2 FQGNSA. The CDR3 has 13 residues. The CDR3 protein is CASSLVGPDTQYF. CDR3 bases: TGTGCCAGCAGCCTAGTAGGACCAGATACGCAGTATTTT.

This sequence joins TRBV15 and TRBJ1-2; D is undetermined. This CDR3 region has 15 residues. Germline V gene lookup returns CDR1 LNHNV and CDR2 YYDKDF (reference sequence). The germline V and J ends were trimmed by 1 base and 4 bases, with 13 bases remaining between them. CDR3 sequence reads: CATSRGEAATYGYTF. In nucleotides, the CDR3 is TGTGCCACCAGCAGAGGTGAGGCCGCCACCTATGGCTACACCTTC.

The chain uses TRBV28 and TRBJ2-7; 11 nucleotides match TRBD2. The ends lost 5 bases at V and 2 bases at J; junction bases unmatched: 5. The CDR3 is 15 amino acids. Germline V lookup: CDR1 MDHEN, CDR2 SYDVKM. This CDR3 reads CASSAQLAGAYEQYF. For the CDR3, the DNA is TGTGCCAGCAGTGCCCAACTAGCGGGAGCCTACGAGCAGTACTTC.

The CDR3 protein is CASSLSPAHWEQYF. For the CDR3, the DNA is TGTGCCAGCAGTTTATCTCCAGCCCACTGGGAGCAGTACTTC. The chain employs TRBV27 and TRBJ2-7; D remains unclear. This CDR3 contains 14 residues. Trimming removed 0 bases at V and 7 bases at J, with 13 bases between. CDR1 MNHEY and CDR2 SMNVEV come from the germline V gene (reference sequence).

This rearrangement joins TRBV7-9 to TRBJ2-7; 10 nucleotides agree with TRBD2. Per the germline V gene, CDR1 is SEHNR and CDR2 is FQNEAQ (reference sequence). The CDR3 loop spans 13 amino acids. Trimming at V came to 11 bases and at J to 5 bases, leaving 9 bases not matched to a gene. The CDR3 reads CAGTAGGQNEQYF. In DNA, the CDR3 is TGTGCCGGCACAGCGGGAGGGCAAAACGAGCAGTACTTC.

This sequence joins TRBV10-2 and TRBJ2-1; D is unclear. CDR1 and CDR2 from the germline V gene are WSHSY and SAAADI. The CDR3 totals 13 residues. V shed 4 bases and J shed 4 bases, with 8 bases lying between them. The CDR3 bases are TGCGCCAGCAGTGTCACAGATTACAATGAGCAGTTCTTC. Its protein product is CASSVTDYNEQFF.

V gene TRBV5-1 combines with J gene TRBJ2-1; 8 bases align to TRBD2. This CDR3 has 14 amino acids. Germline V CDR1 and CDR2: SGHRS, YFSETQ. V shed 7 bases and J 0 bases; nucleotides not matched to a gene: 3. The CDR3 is CASGSGSSYNEQFF. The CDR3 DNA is TGCGCCAGCGGCAGCGGGAGCTCCTACAATGAGCAGTTCTTC.

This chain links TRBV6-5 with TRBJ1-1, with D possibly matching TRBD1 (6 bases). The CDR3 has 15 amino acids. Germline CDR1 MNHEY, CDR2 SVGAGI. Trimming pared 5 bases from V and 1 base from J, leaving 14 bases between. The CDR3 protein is CASSNPRGGNTEAFF. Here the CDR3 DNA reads TGTGCCAGCAGTAATCCCAGGGGTGGGAACACTGAAGCTTTCTTT.

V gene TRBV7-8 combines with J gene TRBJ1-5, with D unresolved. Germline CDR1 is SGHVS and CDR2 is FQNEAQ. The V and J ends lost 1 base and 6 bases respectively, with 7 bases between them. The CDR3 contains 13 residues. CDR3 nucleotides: TGTGCCAGCAGCTTAGGACCCGGTCAGCCCCAGCATTTT. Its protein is CASSLGPGQPQHF.

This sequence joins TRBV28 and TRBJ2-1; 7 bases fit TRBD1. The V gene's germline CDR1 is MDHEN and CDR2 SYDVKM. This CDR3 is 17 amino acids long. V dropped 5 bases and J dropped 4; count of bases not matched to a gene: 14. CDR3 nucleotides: TGTGCCAGCAGTCCAACCCCCAGGGGGAAGTTTTACAATGAGCAGTTCTTC. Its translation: CASSPTPRGKFYNEQFF. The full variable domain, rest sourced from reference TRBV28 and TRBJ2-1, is DVKVTQSSRYLVKRTGEKVFLECVQDMDHENMFWYRQDPGLGLRLIYFSYDVKMKEKGDIPEGYSVSREKKERFSLILESASTNQTSMYLCASSPTPRGKFYNEQFFGPGTRLTVL.

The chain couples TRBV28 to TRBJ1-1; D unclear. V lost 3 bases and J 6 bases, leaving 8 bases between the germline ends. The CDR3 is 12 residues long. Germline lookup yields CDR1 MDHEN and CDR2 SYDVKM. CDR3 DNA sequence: TGTGCCAGCAGTTTCCCCCCCCCTGAAGCTTTCTTT. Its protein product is CASSFPPPEAFF.

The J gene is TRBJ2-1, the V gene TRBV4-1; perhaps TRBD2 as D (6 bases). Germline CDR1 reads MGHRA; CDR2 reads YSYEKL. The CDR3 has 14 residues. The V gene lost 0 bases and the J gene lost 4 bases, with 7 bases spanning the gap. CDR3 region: CASSQEGLYNEQFF. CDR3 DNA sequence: TGCGCCAGCAGCCAAGAGGGACTGTACAATGAGCAGTTCTTC.

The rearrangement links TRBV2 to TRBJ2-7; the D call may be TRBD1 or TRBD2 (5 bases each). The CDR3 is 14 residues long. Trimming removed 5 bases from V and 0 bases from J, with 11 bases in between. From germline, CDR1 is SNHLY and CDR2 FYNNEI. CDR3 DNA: TGTGCCAGCAGTACGGGGACGGCCTCCTACGAGCAGTACTTC. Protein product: CASSTGTASYEQYF.

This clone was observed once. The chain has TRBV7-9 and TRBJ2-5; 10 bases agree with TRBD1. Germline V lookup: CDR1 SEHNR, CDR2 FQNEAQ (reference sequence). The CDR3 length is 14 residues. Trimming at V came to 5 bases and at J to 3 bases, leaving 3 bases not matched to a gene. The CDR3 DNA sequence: TGTGCCAGCAGCCAAGGGACAGGGGAAGAGACCCAGTACTTC. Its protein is CASSQGTGEETQYF.

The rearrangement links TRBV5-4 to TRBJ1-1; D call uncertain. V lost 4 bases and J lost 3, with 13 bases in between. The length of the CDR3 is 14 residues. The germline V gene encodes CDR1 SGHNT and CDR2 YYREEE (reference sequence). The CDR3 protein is CASSPSLLDTEAFF. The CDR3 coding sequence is TGTGCCAGCAGCCCATCACTGCTGGACACTGAAGCTTTCTTT.

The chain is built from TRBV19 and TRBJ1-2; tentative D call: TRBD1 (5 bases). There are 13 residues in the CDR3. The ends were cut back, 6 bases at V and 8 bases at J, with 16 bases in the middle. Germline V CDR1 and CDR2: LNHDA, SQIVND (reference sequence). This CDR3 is CASRDGGTAGYTF. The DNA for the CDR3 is TGTGCCAGTAGGGACGGCGGGACGGCGGGCTACACCTTC.

In DNA form, the CDR3 reads TGTGCCAGCTCACCCGGAAAGACCCCTACTCGGGGCCCAACCTACAATGAGCAGTTCTTC. Translating gives CASSPGKTPTRGPTYNEQFF. The genes are TRBV18 and TRBJ2-1; D is possibly TRBD1 or TRBD2 (5 bases each). Trimming left V 3 bases short and J 2 bases short, with 26 bases between. CDR1 KGHSH and CDR2 LQKENI come from the germline V gene. The CDR3 is made up of 20 amino acids. The full variable domain, completed using reference TRBV18 and TRBJ2-1, is NAGVMQNPRHLVRRRGQEARLRCSPMKGHSHVYWYRQLPEEGLKFMVYLQKENIIDESGMPKERFSAEFPKEGPSILRIQQVVRGDSAAYFCASSPGKTPTRGPTYNEQFFGPGTRLTVL.

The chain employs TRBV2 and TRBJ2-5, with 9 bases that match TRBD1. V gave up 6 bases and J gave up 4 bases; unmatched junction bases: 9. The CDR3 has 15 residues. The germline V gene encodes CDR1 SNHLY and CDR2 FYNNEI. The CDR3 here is CASRTGTGFTETQYF. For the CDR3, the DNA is TGTGCCAGCAGGACCGGGACAGGGTTCACAGAGACCCAGTACTTC.

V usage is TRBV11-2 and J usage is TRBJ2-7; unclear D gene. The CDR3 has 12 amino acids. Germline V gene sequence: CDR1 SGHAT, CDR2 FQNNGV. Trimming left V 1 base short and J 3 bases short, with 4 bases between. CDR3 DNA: TGTGCCAGCAGCTTAGTTAGCTACGAGCAGTACTTC. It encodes CASSLVSYEQYF.

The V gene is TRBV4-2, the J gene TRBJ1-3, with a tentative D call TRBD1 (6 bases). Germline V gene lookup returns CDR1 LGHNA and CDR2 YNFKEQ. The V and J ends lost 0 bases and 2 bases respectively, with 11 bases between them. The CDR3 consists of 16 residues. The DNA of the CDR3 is TGTGCCAGCAGCCAAGACAGGGGAGGAGCTGGAAACACCATATATTTT. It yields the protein CASSQDRGGAGNTIYF.

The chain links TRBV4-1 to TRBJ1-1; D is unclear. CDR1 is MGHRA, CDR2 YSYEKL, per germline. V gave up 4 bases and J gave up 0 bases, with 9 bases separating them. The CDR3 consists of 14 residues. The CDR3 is CASSPRTVNTEAFF. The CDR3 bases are TGCGCCAGCAGCCCCCGGACGGTGAACACTGAAGCTTTCTTT.